A single sample gave rise to the 10 T cell receptor beta chains below, sequenced in a study of regulatory T cells in long-lasting Graves disease. Described time point: persistent/refractory GD, antithyroid drugs over 5 years with positive TRAb. PBMC RNA was the source of the TCR library. The TCR beta library used iRepertoire HTBI primers with Arm-PCR amplification of CDR3. MiXCR, run by TCRdb on the multiplex PCR reads, gives a single entry per CDR3 protein. The sample lists roughly 500,000 distinct CDR3 sequences; 22% were seen once. Sequenced here: peripheral blood mononuclear cells (PBMCs), sampled when the disease was refractory, from a patient treated with antithyroid drugs. These receptors were collected from a female donor with Graves disease.

About this clonotype itself: Sequence at one end of the junction differs from germline and may be a read error. The chain is built from TRBV6-2 or TRBV6-3 and TRBJ1-2, with a possible D match to TRBD1 (5 bases). This CDR3 has 14 residues. Germline CDR1 and CDR2: MNHEY and SVGEGT. Here the CDR3 DNA reads TGTGTCAGCAGTGAATGGCCAGGGACCTATGGCTACACCTTC. This sequence encodes CVSSEWPGTYGYTF.

The table lists this clonotype with many counts. This chain connects TRBV20-1 to TRBJ2-5; no definite D call. CDR1 and CDR2 (germline): DFQATT, SNEGSKA (reference sequence). The CDR3 extends over 14 amino acids. The V and J ends lost 1 base and 2 bases respectively, with 11 bases between them. CDR3: CSARGSGAQETQYF. Here the CDR3 DNA reads TGCAGTGCTAGAGGTTCCGGAGCACAAGAGACCCAGTACTTC.

This clonotype was recorded at least ten times. The chain uses TRBV27 and TRBJ1-5, with D perhaps matching TRBD1 (5 bases). V gave up 3 bases and J gave up 2 bases, with 11 bases separating them. Per germline, CDR1 MNHEY and CDR2 SMNVEV (reference sequence). CDR3 length equals 15 residues. Written as DNA, the CDR3 is TGTGCCAGCAGTTTGTGGGGGGATGGCAATCAGCCCCAGCATTTT. Its translation is CASSLWGDGNQPQHF.

This clonotype was found a few times. CDR3 bases: TGTGCCACCAGCAGAGTACAGGGGGATTCACCCCTCCACTTT. Encoded protein: CATSRVQGDSPLHF. This sequence joins TRBV15 and TRBJ1-6, with 8 bases matching TRBD1. CDR3 size: 14 residues. The V segment lost 1 base and the J segment 8 bases; nucleotides outside the gene matches: 1. Germline V gene sequence: CDR1 LNHNV, CDR2 YYDKDF (reference sequence).

This sequence joins TRBV12-3 or TRBV12-4 and TRBJ1-5; weak D call: TRBD1 (6 bases). CDR3 length: 15 amino acids. V lost 4 bases to trimming and J lost 7 bases, with 17 bases between them. This CDR3 reads CASSWDTLAGQPQHF. DNA of the CDR3: TGTGCCAGCAGTTGGGACACCCTCGCGGGGCAGCCCCAGCATTTT.

This clonotype was recorded at least ten times. The V call is TRBV7-2, the J call TRBJ2-5, with 9 bases that match TRBD2. J lost 1 base, V lost 1 base, and 4 bases had no gene match. The germline V gene has CDR1 SGHTA and CDR2 FQGNSA. This CDR3 is 16 amino acids long. CDR3 in amino acids: CASSLGLAGSQETQYF. The CDR3 region has the DNA TGTGCCAGCAGCTTAGGGCTAGCGGGGAGCCAAGAGACCCAGTACTTC.

The CDR3 DNA sequence: TGTGCCAGCAGCCTATTCGGACAACTCATGTGGGAGCAGTACTTC. Its translation is CASSLFGQLMWEQYF. This rearrangement joins TRBV6-1 to TRBJ2-7; the D gene is possibly TRBD1 (5 bases). CDR1 and CDR2 from the germline V gene are MNHNS and SASEGT. The CDR3 runs 15 residues. The V end lost 6 bases, the J end lost 7 bases, and 22 bases lay between the germline ends.

This clonotype was observed at least ten times. The J gene is TRBJ2-5, the V gene TRBV28, with D unresolved. V dropped 6 bases and J dropped 3 bases, with 8 bases sitting between them. CDR1 and CDR2 (germline): MDHEN, SYDVKM. The CDR3 is 12 residues long. The CDR3 DNA reads as TGTGCCAGCAGGGCTGTCGAAGAGACCCAGTACTTC. This gives the protein CASRAVEETQYF.

The chain couples TRBV6-1 to TRBJ2-1; 10 bases are a match to TRBD2. The CDR3 extends over 13 amino acids. V shed 2 bases, J shed 15 bases, and the junction held 7 bases outside the gene matches. Germline V lookup: CDR1 MNHNS, CDR2 SASEGT. The CDR3 DNA follows: TGTGCCAGCAGTGAACCAGCGGGGGGGGTTAGGTTCTTC. Encoded protein: CASSEPAGGVRFF.

The sample holds a few counts of this clonotype. The CDR3 DNA is TGTGCCAGCAGAAGAGGGTTCAATGAGCAGTTCTTC. Translated: CASRRGFNEQFF. The chain has TRBV27 and TRBJ2-1; weak D call: TRBD2 (5 bases). The V end lost 6 bases, the J end lost 6 bases, and 9 bases lay between the germline ends. This CDR3 spans 12 amino acids. Germline V lookup: CDR1 MNHEY, CDR2 SMNVEV (reference sequence).